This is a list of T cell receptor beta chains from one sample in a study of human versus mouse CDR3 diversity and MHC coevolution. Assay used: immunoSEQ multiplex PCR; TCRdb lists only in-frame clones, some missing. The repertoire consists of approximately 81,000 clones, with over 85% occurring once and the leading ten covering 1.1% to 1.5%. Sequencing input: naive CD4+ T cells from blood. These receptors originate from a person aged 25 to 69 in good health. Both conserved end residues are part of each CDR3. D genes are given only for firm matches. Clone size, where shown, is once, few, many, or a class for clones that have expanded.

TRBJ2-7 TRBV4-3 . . TGCGCCAGCAGCCAACTGCAGGGATCCTACGAGCAGTACTTC CASSQLQGSYEQYF
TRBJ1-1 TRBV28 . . TGTGCCAGCAGAGCTAGCGGGGCGAACACTGAAGCTTTCTTT CASRASGANTEAFF
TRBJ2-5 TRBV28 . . TGTGCCAGCAGTTTTTCGGAGGGGGAGACCCAGTACTTC CASSFSEGETQYF
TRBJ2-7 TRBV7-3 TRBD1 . TGTGCCAGCAGCCAACCGGGACAGGAAACCTACGAGCAGTACTTC CASSQPGQETYEQYF
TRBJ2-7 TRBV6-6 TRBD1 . TGTGCCAGCGGCTCGGGGACAGGGGCCGAGCAGTACTTC CASGSGTGAEQYF
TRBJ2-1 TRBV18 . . TGTGCCAGCTCACCTCCAGGGTACAATGAGCAGTTCTTC CASSPPGYNEQFF
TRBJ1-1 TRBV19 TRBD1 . TGTGCCAGTAGTACAGGACAGGGACCCACTGAAGCTTTCTTT CASSTGQGPTEAFF
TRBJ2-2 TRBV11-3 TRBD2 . TGTGCCAGCAGCTCATTTACTAGCGGGAGGGCCTTTGAAACCGGGGAGCTGTTTTTT CASSSFTSGRAFETGELFF
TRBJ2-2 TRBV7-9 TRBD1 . TGTGCCAGCAGCTTTACGACAGGGGGCACCGGGGAGCTGTTTTTT CASSFTTGGTGELFF
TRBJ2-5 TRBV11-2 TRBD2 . TGTGCCAGCAGCTTAGGGGTTAGCGGGGGACAAGAGACCCAGTACTTC CASSLGVSGGQETQYF
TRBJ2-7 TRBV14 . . TGTGCCAGCAGCCAAGCGGGAGCGCTCTACGAGCAGTACTTC CASSQAGALYEQYF
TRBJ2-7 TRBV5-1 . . TGCGCCAGCAGCTTGGTAGCAGGGGCAGGGGAGCAGTACTTC CASSLVAGAGEQYF
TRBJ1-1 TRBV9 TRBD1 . TGTGCCAGCAGCGTAACAGGGGCGAGGAAGGTGAACACTGAAGCTTTCTTT CASSVTGARKVNTEAFF
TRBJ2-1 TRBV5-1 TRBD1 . TGCGCCAGCAGCTTGCGGGGGACAGGGGGCCTGAATGAGCAGTTCTTC CASSLRGTGGLNEQFF
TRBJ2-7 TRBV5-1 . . TGCGCCAGCAGCTTTAATGGGGAGTCCGGCGAGCAGTACTTC CASSFNGESGEQYF
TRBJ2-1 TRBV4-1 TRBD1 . TGCGCCAGCAGCTTTACAGGGGAACGGTACAATGAGCAGTTCTTC CASSFTGERYNEQFF
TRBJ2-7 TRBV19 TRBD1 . TGTGCCAGTAGTATTAATGACAGGGCCTACGAGCAGTACTTC CASSINDRAYEQYF
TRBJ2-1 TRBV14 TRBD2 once TGTGCCAGCAGCCAAGATCTTGGGACTAGCGGGGCGGAGCAGTTCTTC CASSQDLGTSGAEQFF
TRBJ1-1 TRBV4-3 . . TGCGCCAGCAGCCAGGACGACAGGAACACTGAAGCTTTCTTT CASSQDDRNTEAFF
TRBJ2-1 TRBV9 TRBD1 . TGTGCCAGCAGCCCCAGGGGGCGCAATGAGCAGTTCTTC CASSPRGRNEQFF
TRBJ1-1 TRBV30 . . TGTGCCTGGAGTAGAGGCGGAGAGAACACTGAAGCTTTCTTT CAWSRGGENTEAFF
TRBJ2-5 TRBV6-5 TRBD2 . TGTGCCAGCAGTTACTCGCTAGCGGGAGGACGAGAGACCCAGTACTTC CASSYSLAGGRETQYF
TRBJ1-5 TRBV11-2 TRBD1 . TGTGCCAGCAGCTTAGGGGGACAGAGTAATCAGCCCCAGCATTTT CASSLGGQSNQPQHF
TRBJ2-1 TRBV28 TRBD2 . TGTGCCAGCAGTCCGGGGACTAGCGGGAGGCCTGAGCAGTTCTTC CASSPGTSGRPEQFF
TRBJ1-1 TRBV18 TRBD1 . TGTGCCAGCTCACCTTCGGACAGGGTGAACACTGAAGCTTTCTTT CASSPSDRVNTEAFF
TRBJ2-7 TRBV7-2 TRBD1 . TGTGCCAGCAGCCCATCGGGACAGTACTCCTACGAGCAGTACTTC CASSPSGQYSYEQYF
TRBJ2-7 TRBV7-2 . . TGTGCCAGCAGCTTAGTAGGGTCAGGGGCAGCCTACGAGCAGTACTTC CASSLVGSGAAYEQYF
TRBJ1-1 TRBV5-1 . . TGCGCCAGCAGCTTACAAACGAACACTGAAGCTTTCTTT CASSLQTNTEAFF
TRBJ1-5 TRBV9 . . TGTGCCAGCAGCGTAGACTGGGAGGATCAGCCCCAGCATTTT CASSVDWEDQPQHF
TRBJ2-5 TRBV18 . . TGTGCCAGCTCATCGGTTTGGACAGACGAAGAGACCCAGTACTTC CASSSVWTDEETQYF
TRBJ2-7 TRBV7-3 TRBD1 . TGTGCCAGCAGCTTAACGGGACAGAGCTCCTACGAGCAGTACTTC CASSLTGQSSYEQYF
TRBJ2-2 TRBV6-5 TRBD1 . TGTGCCAGCAGAGGACAGGGCTCCACCGGGGAGCTGTTTTTT CASRGQGSTGELFF
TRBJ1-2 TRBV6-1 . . TGTGCCAGCAGTCGACAGGACTATGGCTACACCTTC CASSRQDYGYTF
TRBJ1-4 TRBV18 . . TGTGCCAGCTCACGGACAGTTGCAACTAATGAAAAACTGTTTTTT CASSRTVATNEKLFF
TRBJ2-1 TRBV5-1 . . TGCGCCAGCAGCTTGGGTGCGGGTGACAATGAGCAGTTCTTC CASSLGAGDNEQFF
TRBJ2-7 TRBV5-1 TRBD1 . TGCGCCAGCAGCTTTGACAGGGGGCAGGTGCAGTACTTC CASSFDRGQVQYF
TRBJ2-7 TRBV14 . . TGTGCCAGCAGCCAAGATAGGGGCTACGAGCAGTACTTC CASSQDRGYEQYF
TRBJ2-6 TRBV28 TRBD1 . TGTGCCAGCAACAGGGGCAGCTCTGGGGCCAACGTCCTGACTTTC CASNRGSSGANVLTF
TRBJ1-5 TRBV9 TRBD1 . TGTGCCAGCAGCTTGAACGGACAGGGGGTTCAGCCCCAGCATTTT CASSLNGQGVQPQHF
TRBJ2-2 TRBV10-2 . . TGCGCCAGCAGTCCCCGAGCGGGGGAGCTGTTTTTT CASSPRAGELFF
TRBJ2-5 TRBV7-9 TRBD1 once TGTGCCAGCAGCTTAGCAGGGGGCGCGGAGACCCAGTACTTC CASSLAGGAETQYF
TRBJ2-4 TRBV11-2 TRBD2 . TGTGCCAGCAGCCAGGGAGCTAGCGGGAGAGCCAAAAACATTCAGTACTTC CASSQGASGRAKNIQYF
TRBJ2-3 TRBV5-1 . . TGCGCCAGCAGCTTGGGGGAGCCGGCGGATACGCAGTATTTT CASSLGEPADTQYF
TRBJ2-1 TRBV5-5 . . TGTGCCAGCAGCTTGGGGGGGAGGCCCCGCAATGAGCAGTTCTTC CASSLGGRPRNEQFF
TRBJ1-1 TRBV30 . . TGTGCCTCGGGGTGGGCCACTGAAGCTTTCTTT CASGWATEAFF
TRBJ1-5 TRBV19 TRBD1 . TGTGCCAGTAGTCCCAGGGACAGGGGGCTCAATCAGCCCCAGCATTTT CASSPRDRGLNQPQHF
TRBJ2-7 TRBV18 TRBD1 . TGTGCCAGCTCACCCAGGGGGTCTACCTACGAGCAGTACTTC CASSPRGSTYEQYF
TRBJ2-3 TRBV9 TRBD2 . TGTGCCAGCAGCCCCTCGGGGGGGACGTCCGCAGATACGCAGTATTTT CASSPSGGTSADTQYF
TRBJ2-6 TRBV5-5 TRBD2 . TGTGCCAGCAGCCCAGCGGGATCCGGGGCCAACGTCCTGACTTTC CASSPAGSGANVLTF
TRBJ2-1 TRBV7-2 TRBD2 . TGTGCCAGCAGCACGACTAGCGGGGGACTCGAACTCAATGAGCAGTTCTTC CASSTTSGGLELNEQFF
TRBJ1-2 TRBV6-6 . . TGTGCCAGCACCTCTCGGAACTATGGCGGCACCTTC CASTSRNYGGTF
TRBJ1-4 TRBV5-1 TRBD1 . TGCGCCAGCAGCTTGGCCGGACAGGGGGAAAAACTGTTTTTT CASSLAGQGEKLFF
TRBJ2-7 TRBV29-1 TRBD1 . TGCAGCGTTGAAGATATCGGTTCAGGGGGCGGTGAGCAGTACTTC CSVEDIGSGGGEQYF
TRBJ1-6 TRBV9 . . TGTGCCAGCAGCGTAGACTCCCAGGGCCGTTCACCCCTCCACTTT CASSVDSQGRSPLHF
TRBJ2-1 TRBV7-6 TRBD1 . TGTGCCAGCAGCTTAGAAGGAGGACAGGCCACCTCCTACAATGAGCAGTTCTTC CASSLEGGQATSYNEQFF